This TCR beta chain was captured by sequencing in a study of shared clonotypes between healthy human individuals. Study-wide points: Relative to their counterparts shared across all four donors, non-shared clonotypes exhibited diminished generation probabilities.

This clone has only one observation. Its antigen is as yet unknown. The assay was immunoSEQ multiplex PCR, and TCRdb's table has in-frame clones only and misses some. Of 2,100,000 or so clones in the sample, almost 96% were seen once. This CDR3 comprises 11 residues. From germline, CDR1 is SGHKS and CDR2 YYEKEE (reference sequence). V was trimmed by 4 bases and J by 11 bases, leaving 10 bases between them. The sequence was obtained from a man aged 18 to 29 in good health. V usage is TRBV5-5 and J usage is TRBJ2-1, with a possible D match to TRBD2 (5 bases). Sequenced material: naive CD4+ T cells sorted from blood. Noted subset: CD45RA+ positively selected. The CDR3: CASSLDYKQFF. CDR3 nucleotides: TGTGCCAGCAGCCTCGACTACAAGCAGTTCTTC.